What follows are 22 T cell receptor beta chains derived from one specimen sequenced in a study of cytomegalovirus exposure and HLA in healthy donors. The PCR had 60 Vbeta and 13 Jbeta primers. TCRdb keeps only in-frame clones here, not all; method: immunoSEQ multiplex PCR. The table lists some 170,000 clones, roughly 80% of them singletons. Material for sequencing was PBMCs. The receptors here all came from a young woman in good health and CMV-seropositive.

This clone has a single count. The chain combines TRBV5-8 with TRBJ1-2; D remains unclear. Trimming cost V 2 bases and J 4 bases, with 9 bases left between them. In germline, CDR1 is SGHTS, CDR2 YDEGEE. CDR3 size: 13 residues. CDR3 amino acids: CASSFLRVYGYTF. CDR3 sequence (DNA): TGTGCCAGCAGCTTTTTGAGGGTCTATGGCTACACCTTC.

J is TRBJ2-3 and V is TRBV9; TRBD2 agrees at 11 bases. V was pared by 0 bases and J by 2 bases, with 8 bases of the junction left unmatched. Per germline, CDR1 SGDLS and CDR2 YYNGEE. The CDR3 sequence is 18 residues long. DNA of the CDR3: TGTGCCAGCAGCGTAGGGCCTAGCGGGGGGTATTACACAGATACGCAGTATTTT. This gives the protein CASSVGPSGGYYTDTQYF.

This clone has more than one count but fewer than ten. The V gene is TRBV4-3, the J gene TRBJ1-1; D unclear. CDR1 and CDR2 (germline): LGHNA, YSLEER. This CDR3 comprises 12 residues. Deletions cut 5 bases from V and 6 bases from J, with 10 bases between. In nucleotides, the CDR3 is TGCGCCAGCAGCTCAACGAGGGCTGAAGCTTTCTTT. Its translation: CASSSTRAEAFF.

The genes are TRBV27 and TRBJ1-5; D might be TRBD1 (5 bases). The germline V and J ends were trimmed by 2 bases and 3 bases, with 11 bases remaining between them. The CDR3 has 15 residues. CDR1 MNHEY and CDR2 SMNVEV come from the germline V gene (reference sequence). CDR3: CASSLAKGFNQPQHF. The CDR3 bases are TGTGCCAGCAGTTTAGCCAAGGGGTTCAATCAGCCCCAGCATTTT.

The chain links TRBV7-9 to TRBJ1-2; D is uncertain. Trimming took 1 base from V and 2 from J, leaving 11 bases between them. The CDR3 is 15 amino acids. Per germline, CDR1 SEHNR and CDR2 FQNEAQ (reference sequence). The CDR3 sequence: CASSLGAQQNYGYTF. CDR3 coding DNA: TGTGCCAGCAGCTTAGGCGCACAACAGAACTATGGCTACACCTTC.

Only one count was recorded for this clone. This specimen includes other DNA sequences encoding the same CDR3. This sequence joins TRBV7-2 and TRBJ1-1; D call uncertain. The CDR3 sequence is 13 residues long. Trimming removed 2 bases from V and 0 bases from J, with 4 bases in between. The germline gives CDR1 SGHTA, CDR2 FQGNSA. CDR3 loop: CASSLTVNTEAFF. For the CDR3, the DNA is TGTGCCAGCAGCTTAACAGTGAACACTGAAGCTTTCTTT.

The gene calls are TRBV30 and TRBJ1-5; D is unresolved. The germline V and J ends were trimmed by 2 bases and 1 base, with 6 bases remaining between them. This CDR3 is 13 amino acids long. From germline, CDR1 is GTSNPN and CDR2 SVGIG (reference sequence). The CDR3 is CAWSSESNQPQHF. DNA of the CDR3: TGTGCCTGGAGTTCCGAGAGCAATCAGCCCCAGCATTTT.

Of note for this clone: A junction end diverges from the germline sequence, so it may reflect a read error. V usage is TRBV7-2 and J usage is TRBJ2-1; maybe TRBD1 (6 bases). This CDR3 contains 15 residues. From germline, CDR1 is SGHTA and CDR2 FQGNSA. The CDR3 DNA reads as TGTGCCAGCAGTTTAGGACAGTTAGAGTACAATGAGCAGTTCTTC. This codes for CASSLGQLEYNEQFF. Full variable domain (missing parts from reference TRBV7-2 and TRBJ2-1): GAGVSQSPSNKVTEKGKDVELRCDPISGHTALYWYRQSLGQGLEFLIYFQGNSAPDKSGLPSDRFSAERTGGSVSTLTIQRTQQEDSAVYLCASSLGQLEYNEQFFGPGTRLTVL.

V gene TRBV11-2 combines with J gene TRBJ2-3, with 8 bases that match TRBD2. The CDR3 is made up of 15 amino acids. J lost 6 bases, V lost 2 bases, and 7 bases had no gene match. CDR1 and CDR2 from the germline V gene are SGHAT and FQNNGV. The DNA of the CDR3 is TGTGCCAGCAGCTTAAACGGGGGGGCGCATGATACGCAGTATTTT. This gives the protein CASSLNGGAHDTQYF.

The CDR3 DNA reads as TGTGCCAGCAGTTTCTCTGAGTCGTTGGAGACCCAGTACTTC. The encoded protein is CASSFSESLETQYF. This chain connects TRBV27 to TRBJ2-5; D not resolved. V shed 3 bases and J shed 5 bases, with 13 bases lying between them. Germline V lookup: CDR1 MNHEY, CDR2 SMNVEV (reference sequence). CDR3 length equals 14 residues.

The chain links TRBV28 to TRBJ1-2; D not resolved. This CDR3 contains 13 residues. CDR1 is MDHEN, CDR2 SYDVKM, per germline. Between the trimmed V and J ends, which lost 6 bases and 5 bases, there was a span of 13 bases. CDR3 DNA: TGTGCCAGCAGGTCTGGGGAGGTTTATGGCTACACCTTC. Amino acid sequence: CASRSGEVYGYTF.

The chain is built from TRBV4-3 and TRBJ2-1; no reliable D call. The CDR3 sequence is 17 residues long. Germline V gene lookup returns CDR1 LGHNA and CDR2 YSLEER. V was trimmed by 1 base and J by 7 bases, leaving 20 bases between them. The CDR3 spells CASSQAGGALGRNEQFF. CDR3 DNA sequence: TGCGCCAGCAGCCAAGCGGGTGGCGCCCTAGGCAGAAATGAGCAGTTCTTC.

This clone was picked up one time. The V and J genes are TRBV15 and TRBJ1-1; D is unclear. The CDR3 spans 14 residues. Germline assignment: CDR1 LNHNV and CDR2 YYDKDF (reference sequence). Trimming took off 0 bases at V and 1 base at J, with 6 bases between the two ends. The CDR3 coding sequence is TGTGCCACCAGCAGAGAACAGCAGAACACTGAAGCTTTCTTT. This encodes CATSREQQNTEAFF.

The chain links TRBV12-5 to TRBJ1-1, with D uncertain. This CDR3 region has 14 residues. Looked up from germline, CDR1 is LGHNT and CDR2 is FRNRAP. V lost 7 bases to trimming and J lost 3 bases, with 15 bases between them. The CDR3 region is CASALSWQDTEAFF. The DNA for the CDR3 is TGTGCTAGTGCCCTCTCGTGGCAGGACACTGAAGCTTTCTTT. The variable domain in full, with the rest retrieved from reference TRBV12-5 and TRBJ1-1, is DARVTQTPRHKVTEMGQEVTMRCQPILGHNTVFWYRQTMMQGLELLAYFRNRAPLDDSGMPKDRFSAEMPDATLATLKIQPSEPRDSAVYFCASALSWQDTEAFFGQGTRLTVV.

V usage is TRBV4-1 and J usage is TRBJ1-6; 11 nucleotides agree with TRBD1. Looked up from germline, CDR1 is MGHRA and CDR2 is YSYEKL. CDR3 length: 18 residues. The junction had 1 base not matched to a gene; V was cut back by 0 bases and J by 0 bases. Here the CDR3 reads CASSQEGTGGSYNSPLHF. CDR3 sequence (DNA): TGCGCCAGCAGCCAAGAAGGGACAGGGGGCTCCTATAATTCACCCCTCCACTTT.

The chain carries TRBV11-2 and TRBJ2-2, with unresolved D. In germline, CDR1 is SGHAT, CDR2 FQNNGV. Trimming stripped 5 bases from V and 5 bases from J, with 9 bases between. This CDR3 comprises 13 residues. DNA of the CDR3: TGTGCCAGCAGCCTCCCGGTAACCGGGGAGCTGTTTTTT. Protein sequence: CASSLPVTGELFF.

For the CDR3, the DNA is TGTGCCAGCAGCTCGAAGAGGGTGGGGACAGGGGCCTACGAGCAGTACTTC. It is translated as CASSSKRVGTGAYEQYF. The chain combines TRBV7-8 with TRBJ2-7, with 10 bases that match TRBD1. The CDR3 spans 17 residues. Germline V gene lookup returns CDR1 SGHVS and CDR2 FQNEAQ. V was pared by 4 bases and J by 2 bases, with 11 bases of the junction left unmatched.

This clone was picked up a small number of times. J is TRBJ2-1 and V is TRBV19; TRBD2 aligns across 7 bases. V was clipped by 3 bases and J by 4 bases; unmatched bases: 6. Germline-derived CDR1 and CDR2 are LNHDA and SQIVND (reference sequence). This CDR3 contains 15 residues. The CDR3 loop is CASSIASGVYNEQFF. The CDR3 nucleotides read TGTGCCAGTAGTATCGCGAGCGGGGTTTACAATGAGCAGTTCTTC. Using reference TRBV19 and TRBJ2-1 for the parts outside the CDR3, the full variable domain is DGGITQSPKYLFRKEGQNVTLSCEQNLNHDAMYWYRQDPGQGLRLIYYSQIVNDFQKGDIAEGYSVSREKKESFPLTVTSAQKNPTAFYLCASSIASGVYNEQFFGPGTRLTVL.

CDR3 in amino acids: CATLDRAVMRLFF. CDR3 DNA sequence: TGTGCCACCCTGGACAGGGCAGTGATGAGACTGTTTTTT. This sequence joins TRBV28 and TRBJ1-4, with 8 bases matching TRBD1. Germline V gives CDR1 MDHEN, CDR2 SYDVKM. CDR3 size: 13 residues. V was pared by 10 bases and J by 13 bases, with 14 bases of the junction left unmatched.

The chain links TRBV11-2 to TRBJ1-3; 7 bases fit TRBD1. This CDR3 is 15 amino acids long. Germline lookup yields CDR1 SGHAT and CDR2 FQNNGV. The V gene end was trimmed by 4 bases and the J gene end by 8 bases; junction bases not matched to a gene: 11. DNA for the CDR3: TGTGCCAGCAGCTCGCCGACAGGGCCTGGCTACACCATATATTTT. Its translation is CASSSPTGPGYTIYF.

The chain combines TRBV30 with TRBJ1-5; D is unclear. The V end was cut by 0 bases, the J end by 4 bases, with 10 bases between. CDR1 is GTSNPN and CDR2 is SVGIG in the germline V gene (reference sequence). The CDR3 runs 14 residues. CDR3 bases: TGTGCCTGGAGTGTTGGAGTTGGGAATCAGCCCCAGCATTTT. Translation: CAWSVGVGNQPQHF.

The V and J genes are TRBV11-1 and TRBJ2-7, with a tentative D call TRBD1 (5 bases). Looked up from germline, CDR1 is SGHAT and CDR2 is FQDESV (reference sequence). This CDR3 has 13 residues. Trimming took off 1 base at V and 2 bases at J, with 6 bases between the two ends. The CDR3 nucleotides are TGTGCCAGCAGCTTAGGGACAACCTACGAGCAGTACTTC. This sequence encodes CASSLGTTYEQYF.